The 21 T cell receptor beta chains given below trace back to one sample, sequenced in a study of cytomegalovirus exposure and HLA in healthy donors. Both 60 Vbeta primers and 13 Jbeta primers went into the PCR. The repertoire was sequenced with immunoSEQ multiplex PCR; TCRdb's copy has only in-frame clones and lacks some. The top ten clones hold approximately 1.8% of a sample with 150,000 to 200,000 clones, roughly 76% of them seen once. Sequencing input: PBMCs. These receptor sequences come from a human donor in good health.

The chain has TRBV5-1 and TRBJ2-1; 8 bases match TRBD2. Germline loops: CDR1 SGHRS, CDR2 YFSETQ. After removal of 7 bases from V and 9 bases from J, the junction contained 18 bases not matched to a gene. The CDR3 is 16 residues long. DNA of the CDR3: TGCGCCAGCTGGGAAGTGGGCGGGGGGTACCTTTCTGAGCAGTTCTTC. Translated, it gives CASWEVGGGYLSEQFF.

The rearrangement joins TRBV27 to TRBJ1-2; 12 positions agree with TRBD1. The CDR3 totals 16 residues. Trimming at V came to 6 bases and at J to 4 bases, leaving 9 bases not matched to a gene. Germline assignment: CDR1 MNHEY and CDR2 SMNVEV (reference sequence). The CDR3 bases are TGTGCCAGCAGCCCGGGACAGGGGGCATACTTCTATGGCTACACCTTC. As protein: CASSPGQGAYFYGYTF.

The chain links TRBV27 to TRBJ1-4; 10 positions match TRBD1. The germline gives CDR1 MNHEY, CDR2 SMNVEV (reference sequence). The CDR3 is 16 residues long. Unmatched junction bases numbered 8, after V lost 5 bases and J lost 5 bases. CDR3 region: CASSPAGTGENEKLFF. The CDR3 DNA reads TGTGCCAGCAGTCCAGCCGGGACAGGGGAAAATGAAAAACTGTTTTTT.

CDR3 in amino acids: CASSLTGTEAFF. The CDR3 nucleotides read TGTGCCAGCAGCTTGACAGGGACTGAAGCTTTCTTT. This chain connects TRBV5-6 to TRBJ1-1; D is perhaps TRBD1 (6 bases). V was cut by 1 base and J by 5 bases, with 6 bases left in between. The germline V gene encodes CDR1 SGHDT and CDR2 YYEEEE. CDR3 length: 12 residues.

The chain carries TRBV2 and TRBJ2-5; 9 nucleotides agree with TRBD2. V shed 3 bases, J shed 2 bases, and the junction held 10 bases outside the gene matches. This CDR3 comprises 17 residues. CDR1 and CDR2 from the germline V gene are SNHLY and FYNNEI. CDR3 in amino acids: CASSDPGGLAGQETQYF. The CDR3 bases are TGTGCCAGCAGTGATCCGGGGGGGCTAGCGGGGCAAGAGACCCAGTACTTC.

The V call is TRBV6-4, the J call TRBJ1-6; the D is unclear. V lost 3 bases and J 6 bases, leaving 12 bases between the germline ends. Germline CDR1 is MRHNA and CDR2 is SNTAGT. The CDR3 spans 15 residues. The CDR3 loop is CASSEEGFGNSPLHF. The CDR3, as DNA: TGTGCCAGCAGTGAAGAGGGTTTTGGTAATTCACCCCTCCACTTT.

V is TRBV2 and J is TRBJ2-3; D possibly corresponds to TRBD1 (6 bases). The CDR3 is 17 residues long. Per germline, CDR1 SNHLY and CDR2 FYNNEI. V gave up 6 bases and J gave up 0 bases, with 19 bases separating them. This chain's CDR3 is CASSPGTGSPSTDTQYF. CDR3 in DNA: TGTGCCAGCAGCCCTGGAACAGGGTCCCCTAGCACAGATACGCAGTATTTT. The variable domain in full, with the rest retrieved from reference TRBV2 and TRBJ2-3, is EPEVTQTPSHQVTQMGQEVILRCVPISNHLYFYWYRQILGQKVEFLVSFYNNEISEKSEIFDDQFSVERPDGSNFTLKIRSTKLEDSAMYFCASSPGTGSPSTDTQYFGPGTRLTVL.

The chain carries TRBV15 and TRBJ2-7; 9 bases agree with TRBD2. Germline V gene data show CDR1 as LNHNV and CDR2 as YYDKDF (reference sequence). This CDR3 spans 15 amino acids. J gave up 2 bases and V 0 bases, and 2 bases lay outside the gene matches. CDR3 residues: CATSRELAGTYEQYF. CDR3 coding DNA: TGTGCCACCAGCAGAGAGCTAGCGGGGACCTACGAGCAGTACTTC.

This CDR3 reads CASSETGETEAFF. The CDR3 nucleotides are TGTGCCAGCAGCGAAACAGGGGAGACTGAAGCTTTCTTT. The V call is TRBV7-2, the J call TRBJ1-1; 7 bases match TRBD1. This CDR3 has 13 residues. CDR1 is SGHTA, CDR2 FQGNSA, per germline. The V and J ends lost 5 bases and 5 bases, in that order; junction bases with no gene match: 5.

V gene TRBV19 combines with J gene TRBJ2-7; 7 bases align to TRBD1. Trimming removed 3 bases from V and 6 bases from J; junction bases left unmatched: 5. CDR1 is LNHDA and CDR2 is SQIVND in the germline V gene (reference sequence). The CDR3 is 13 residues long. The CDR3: CASSMETGSEQYF. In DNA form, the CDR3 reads TGTGCCAGTAGTATGGAGACAGGGAGCGAGCAGTACTTC.

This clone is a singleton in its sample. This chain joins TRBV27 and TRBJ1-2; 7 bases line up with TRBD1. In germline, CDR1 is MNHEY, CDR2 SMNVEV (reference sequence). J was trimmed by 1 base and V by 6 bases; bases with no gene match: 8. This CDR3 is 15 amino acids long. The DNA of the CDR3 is TGTGCCAGCAGCCCTACAGGGGTGGATAACTATGGCTACACCTTC. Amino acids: CASSPTGVDNYGYTF.

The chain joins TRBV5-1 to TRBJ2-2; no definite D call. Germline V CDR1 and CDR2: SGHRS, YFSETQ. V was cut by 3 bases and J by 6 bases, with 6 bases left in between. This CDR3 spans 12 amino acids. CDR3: CASSSSAGELFF. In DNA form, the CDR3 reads TGCGCCAGCAGCTCCAGCGCCGGGGAGCTGTTTTTT.

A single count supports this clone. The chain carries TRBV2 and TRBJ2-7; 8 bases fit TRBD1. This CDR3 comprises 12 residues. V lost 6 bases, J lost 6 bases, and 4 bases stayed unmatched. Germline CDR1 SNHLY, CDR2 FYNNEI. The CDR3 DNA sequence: TGTGCCAGCAGGGACAGGGTTTCCGAGCAGTACTTC. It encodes CASRDRVSEQYF. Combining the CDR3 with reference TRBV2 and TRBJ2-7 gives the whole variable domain EPEVTQTPSHQVTQMGQEVILRCVPISNHLYFYWYRQILGQKVEFLVSFYNNEISEKSEIFDDQFSVERPDGSNFTLKIRSTKLEDSAMYFCASRDRVSEQYFGPGTRLTVT.

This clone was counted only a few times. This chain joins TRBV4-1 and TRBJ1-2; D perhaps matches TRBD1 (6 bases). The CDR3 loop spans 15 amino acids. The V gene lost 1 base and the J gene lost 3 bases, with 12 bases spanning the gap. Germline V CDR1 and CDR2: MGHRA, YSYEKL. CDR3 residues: CASSQVQGFDYGYTF. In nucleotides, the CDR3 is TGCGCCAGCAGCCAAGTGCAGGGGTTTGACTATGGCTACACCTTC.

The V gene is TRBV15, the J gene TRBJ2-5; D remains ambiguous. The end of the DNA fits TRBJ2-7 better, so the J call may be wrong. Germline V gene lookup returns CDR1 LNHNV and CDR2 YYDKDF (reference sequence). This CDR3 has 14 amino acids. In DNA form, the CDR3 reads TGTGCCACCAGCAGAGTAAAAAGTCCCTACGAGCAGTACTTC. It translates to CATSRVKSPYEQYF.

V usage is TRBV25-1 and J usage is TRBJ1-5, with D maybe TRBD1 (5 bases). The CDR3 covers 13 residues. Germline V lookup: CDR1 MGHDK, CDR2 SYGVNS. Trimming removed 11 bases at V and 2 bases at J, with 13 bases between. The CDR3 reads CACTGGGNQPQHF. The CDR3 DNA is TGTGCCTGCACGGGAGGGGGCAATCAGCCCCAGCATTTT.

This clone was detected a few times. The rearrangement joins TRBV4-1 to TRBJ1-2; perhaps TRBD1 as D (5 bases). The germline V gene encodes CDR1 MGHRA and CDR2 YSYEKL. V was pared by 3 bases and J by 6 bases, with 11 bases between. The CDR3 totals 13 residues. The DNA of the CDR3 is TGCGCCAGCAGCCACCGCAGGGATGATGGCTACACCTTC. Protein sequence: CASSHRRDDGYTF.

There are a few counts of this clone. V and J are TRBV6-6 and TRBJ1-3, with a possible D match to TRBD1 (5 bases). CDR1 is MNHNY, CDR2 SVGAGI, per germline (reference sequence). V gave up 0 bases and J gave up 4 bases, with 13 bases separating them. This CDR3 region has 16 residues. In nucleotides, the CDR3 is TGTGCCAGCAGTTACTCGAAGTCCGACAGCGGAAACACCATATATTTT. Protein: CASSYSKSDSGNTIYF.

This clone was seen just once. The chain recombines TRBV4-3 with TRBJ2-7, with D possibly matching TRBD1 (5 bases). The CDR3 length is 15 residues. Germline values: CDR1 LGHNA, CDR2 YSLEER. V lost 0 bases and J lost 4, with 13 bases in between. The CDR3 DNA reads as TGCGCCAGCAGCCAAGAGATAGGCAGGGCGTACGAGCAGTACTTC. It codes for CASSQEIGRAYEQYF.

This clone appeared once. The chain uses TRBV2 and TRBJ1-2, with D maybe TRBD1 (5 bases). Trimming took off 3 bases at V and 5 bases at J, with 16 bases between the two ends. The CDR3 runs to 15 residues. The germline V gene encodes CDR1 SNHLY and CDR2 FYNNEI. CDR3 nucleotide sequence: TGTGCCAGCAGTGAGGTGCGCAGGGTGCCGTATGGCTACACCTTC. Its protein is CASSEVRRVPYGYTF.

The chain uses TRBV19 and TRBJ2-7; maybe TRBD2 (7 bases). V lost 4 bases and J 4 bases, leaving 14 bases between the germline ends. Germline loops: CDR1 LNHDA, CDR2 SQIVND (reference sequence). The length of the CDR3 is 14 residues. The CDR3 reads CASSTGGGGYEQYF. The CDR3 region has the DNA TGTGCCAGTAGTACCGGAGGGGGGGGTTACGAGCAGTACTTC.